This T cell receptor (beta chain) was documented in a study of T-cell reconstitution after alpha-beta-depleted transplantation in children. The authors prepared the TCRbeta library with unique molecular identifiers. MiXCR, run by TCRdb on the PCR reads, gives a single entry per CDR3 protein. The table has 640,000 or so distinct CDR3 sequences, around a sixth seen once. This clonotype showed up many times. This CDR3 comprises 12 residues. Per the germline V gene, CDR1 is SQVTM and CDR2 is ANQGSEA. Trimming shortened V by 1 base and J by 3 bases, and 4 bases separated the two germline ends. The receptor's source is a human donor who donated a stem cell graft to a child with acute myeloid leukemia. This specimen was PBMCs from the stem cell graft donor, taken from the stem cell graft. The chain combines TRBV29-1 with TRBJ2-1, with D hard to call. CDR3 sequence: CSVEVGYNEQFF. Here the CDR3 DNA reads TGCAGCGTTGAAGTAGGCTACAATGAGCAGTTCTTC.